The 27 T cell receptor beta chains given below trace back to one sample, sequenced in a study of blood T cell repertoires in COVID-19 (dated by TCRdb to 2020 to 2022). The library was produced with the immunoSEQ multiplex PCR assay. Not all clones reach the TCRdb copy of this immuneACCESS table, which keeps in-frame sequences only. Checked studies attribute under half of the gap to unresolved V genes and leave the rest unexplained. Present in this sample are approximately 260,000 clones, roughly three quarters of which were seen just once. Clones ranked in the top ten supply about 4% of the sample. The sequenced sample consisted of peripheral blood. The source is a woman between 40 and 50 years old with active or convalescent COVID-19.

The V and J genes are TRBV19 and TRBJ1-5, with D tentatively TRBD1 (6 bases). This CDR3 comprises 15 residues. Trimming took off 10 bases at V and 2 bases at J, with 18 bases between the two ends. Germline V gene lookup returns CDR1 LNHDA and CDR2 SQIVND (reference sequence). CDR3 protein: CATDAGAQGNQPQHF. The CDR3 DNA sequence: TGTGCCACCGATGCGGGGGCTCAGGGCAATCAGCCCCAGCATTTT.

V usage is TRBV19 and J usage is TRBJ1-2; D uncertain. Germline V gene data show CDR1 as LNHDA and CDR2 as SQIVND (reference sequence). This CDR3 spans 14 amino acids. V lost 3 bases and J 1 base, leaving 9 bases between the germline ends. The CDR3 is CASSMPGINYGYTF. Here the CDR3 DNA reads TGTGCCAGTAGTATGCCCGGGATTAACTATGGCTACACCTTC.

The genes are TRBV18 and TRBJ1-1; no firm D call. The CDR3 spans 17 residues. CDR1 and CDR2 (germline): KGHSH, LQKENI. V was trimmed by 3 bases and J by 0 bases, leaving 17 bases between them. CDR3 amino acids: CASSPSVVGGMNTEAFF. CDR3 DNA: TGTGCCAGCTCACCGTCTGTGGTCGGTGGTATGAACACTGAAGCTTTCTTT.

The chain employs TRBV11-2 and TRBJ2-2; D uncertain. V was shortened by 5 bases and J by 1 base, with 14 bases between the two germline ends. The CDR3 sequence is 16 residues long. Germline V lookup: CDR1 SGHAT, CDR2 FQNNGV. The CDR3 DNA reads as TGTGCCAGCAGCCCAAATCTCCGACTGAACACCGGGGAGCTGTTTTTT. It specifies CASSPNLRLNTGELFF.

The rearrangement links TRBV21-1 to TRBJ1-2; TRBD1, the D gene given by the table, was not confirmed from the DNA. TRBV21-1 is a pseudogene locus. The CDR3 runs to 17 residues. CDR3 in DNA: TGTGCCAGCAGCAGACTCCCCAGGACACAACCGAACTATGGCTACACCTTC. Translated, it gives CASSRLPRTQPNYGYTF.

The chain has TRBV2 and TRBJ1-2, with a weak D call TRBD1 (6 bases). The CDR3 has 12 residues. Germline V gene data show CDR1 as SNHLY and CDR2 as FYNNEI. Trimming took 6 bases from V and 5 from J, leaving 10 bases between them. The CDR3 reads CASSQGQYGYTF. The CDR3 nucleotides read TGTGCCAGCAGCCAAGGACAGTATGGCTACACCTTC.

The genes are TRBV4-1 and TRBJ1-4; 7 positions agree with TRBD1. The V gene end was trimmed by 1 base and the J gene end by 4 bases; junction bases not matched to a gene: 6. The CDR3 length is 16 residues. Germline lookup yields CDR1 MGHRA and CDR2 YSYEKL. For the CDR3, the DNA is TGCGCCAGCAGCCAAGCTACAGGGGCCGTTAATGAAAAACTGTTTTTT. This sequence encodes CASSQATGAVNEKLFF.

The J gene is TRBJ2-3, the V gene TRBV10-2, with 8 bases matching TRBD2. CDR1 WSHSY and CDR2 SAAADI come from the germline V gene. Losses at the gene ends were 7 bases for V and 4 bases for J; bases not matched to a gene: 7. CDR3 length: 14 amino acids. Here the CDR3 reads CASKRGGQADTQYF. CDR3 DNA: TGCGCCAGCAAACGGGGGGGCCAAGCAGATACGCAGTATTTT.

This clone was seen only a few times. This chain connects TRBV11-3 to TRBJ2-1, with TRBD2 matching over 7 bases. V shed 3 bases, J shed 8 bases, and the junction held 7 bases outside the gene matches. CDR3 size: 14 residues. Germline V CDR1 and CDR2: SGHNT, YENEEA. CDR3 region: CASSFRPGGDEQFF. In nucleotides, the CDR3 is TGTGCCAGCAGCTTTCGTCCGGGAGGCGATGAGCAGTTCTTC.

CDR3 coding DNA: TGTGCCCCGGGACAGGAACGTCTGAGCTCTGGAAACACCATATATTTT. Its translation: CAPGQERLSSGNTIYF. This chain links TRBV21-1 with TRBJ1-3; the table gives TRBD1 as D, unverified against the DNA. TRBV21-1 is deemed a pseudogene. There are 16 residues in the CDR3.

The chain is built from TRBV4-1 and TRBJ2-1; perhaps TRBD1 as D (6 bases). V gave up 0 bases and J gave up 6 bases, with 12 bases separating them. The CDR3 runs to 15 residues. In germline, CDR1 is MGHRA, CDR2 YSYEKL. CDR3 sequence reads: CASSQEIGRGNEQFF. The CDR3 DNA follows: TGCGCCAGCAGCCAAGAGATTGGCAGGGGCAATGAGCAGTTCTTC.

The genes are TRBV6-1 and TRBJ2-7; TRBD2 is a possible D gene (6 bases). Germline V gene lookup returns CDR1 MNHNS and CDR2 SASEGT. V lost 2 bases, J lost 3 bases, and 14 bases lay in between. The CDR3 extends over 15 amino acids. The CDR3 reads CASSEYPRGYYEQYV. CDR3 bases: TGTGCCAGCAGTGAATACCCCCGGGGGTACTACGAGCAGTACGTC.

The chain combines TRBV28 with TRBJ1-5, with TRBD1 matching 10 bases. Looked up from germline, CDR1 is MDHEN and CDR2 is SYDVKM. The CDR3 is 17 residues long. V shed 6 bases and J 4 bases; nucleotides not matched to a gene: 12. The DNA of the CDR3 is TGTGCCAGCAGCCGAACTGGGGGACAGGGGAGAAATCAGCCCCAGCATTTT. This sequence encodes CASSRTGGQGRNQPQHF.

V gene TRBV27 combines with J gene TRBJ1-6, with D possibly being TRBD1 (6 bases). Germline CDR1 reads MNHEY; CDR2 reads SMNVEV (reference sequence). CDR3 length: 13 residues. V was pared by 7 bases and J by 7 bases, with 11 bases between. The CDR3 protein is CASTGQWNSPLHF. DNA for the CDR3: TGTGCCAGCACCGGACAGTGGAATTCACCCCTCCACTTT.

This chain uses TRBV7-6 with TRBJ2-1; possible D gene TRBD2, 6 bases. Trimming left V 6 bases short and J 2 bases short, with 8 bases between. Germline V gene lookup returns CDR1 SGHVS and CDR2 FNYEAQ. There are 13 residues in the CDR3. CDR3 sequence: CASRGGPYNEQFF. CDR3 DNA sequence: TGTGCCAGCAGGGGGGGACCCTACAATGAGCAGTTCTTC.

The rearrangement uses TRBV7-9 and TRBJ2-3, with 9 positions matching TRBD2. Germline V gene sequence: CDR1 SEHNR, CDR2 FQNEAQ (reference sequence). The CDR3 is made up of 15 amino acids. V lost 1 base to trimming and J lost 2 bases; unmatched junction nucleotides: 1. DNA for the CDR3: TGTGCCAGCAGCTTAGGCGGGGGGGACACAGATACGCAGTATTTT. It is translated as CASSLGGGDTDTQYF.

As for this clone: This same CDR3 is encoded by further DNA sequences in the sample. The chain combines TRBV27 with TRBJ2-3, with D possibly TRBD2 on 5 matching bases. Germline-derived CDR1 and CDR2 are MNHEY and SMNVEV (reference sequence). Trimming pared 5 bases from V and 6 bases from J, leaving 9 bases between. CDR3 length equals 12 residues. Here the CDR3 reads CASSLRGDTQYF. In nucleotides, the CDR3 is TGTGCCAGCAGTCTCCGAGGGGATACGCAGTATTTT.

This clone appeared once. The V and J genes are TRBV2 and TRBJ2-1; the D gene is possibly TRBD2 (6 bases). The V and J ends lost 6 bases and 1 base respectively, with 13 bases between them. Germline CDR1 and CDR2: SNHLY and FYNNEI. There are 15 residues in the CDR3. The DNA of the CDR3 is TGTGCCAGCAGCGCCGACCGGGGGTCCTACAATGAGCAGTTCTTC. Its protein product is CASSADRGSYNEQFF.

The CDR3 region has the DNA TGTGCCAGCAGTTTCCGCCGGGGGGCTGAAGCTTTCTTT. It encodes CASSFRRGAEAFF. This chain uses TRBV28 with TRBJ1-1; weak D call: TRBD1 (5 bases). Germline V CDR1 and CDR2: MDHEN, SYDVKM. V lost 3 bases and J lost 6, with 11 bases in between. The CDR3 runs to 13 residues.

V and J are TRBV19 and TRBJ1-5; D unclear. The ends were cut back, 8 bases at V and 0 bases at J, with 8 bases in the middle. CDR1 and CDR2 (germline): LNHDA, SQIVND (reference sequence). The CDR3 covers 13 residues. The CDR3 loop reads CASSQSSNQPQHF. The CDR3, as DNA: TGTGCCAGTTCCCAGTCTAGCAATCAGCCCCAGCATTTT.

The J gene is TRBJ2-1, the V gene TRBV30, with 9 bases identical to TRBD1. The germline CDR1 and CDR2 sequences are GTSNPN and SVGIG (reference sequence). This CDR3 spans 13 amino acids. CDR3 region: CAAGTGSYNEQFF. In DNA form, the CDR3 reads TGTGCTGCCGGGACAGGGTCTTACAATGAGCAGTTCTTC.

V is TRBV3-1 (or the pseudogene TRBV3-2) and J is TRBJ2-2; possibly TRBD2 for D (5 bases). This CDR3 spans 16 amino acids. The germline V gene encodes CDR1 LGHDT and CDR2 YNNKEL (reference sequence). V was shortened by 6 bases and J by 5 bases, with 19 bases between the two germline ends. DNA for the CDR3: TGTGCCAGCAGGTCTAGGACCGGGAAGCAAACCGGGGAGCTGTTTTTT. Amino acids: CASRSRTGKQTGELFF.

The rearrangement joins TRBV5-1 to TRBJ2-1; 8 bases match TRBD2. V lost 2 bases and J lost 8; bases outside the gene matches: 6. This CDR3 region has 14 residues. Germline CDR1 is SGHRS and CDR2 is YFSETQ. CDR3 protein: CASSFSRGGYEQFF. In DNA, the CDR3 is TGCGCCAGCAGCTTTTCCCGGGGGGGCTATGAGCAGTTCTTC.

V usage is TRBV7-9 and J usage is TRBJ1-1; a possible D gene is TRBD1 (5 bases). The CDR3 loop spans 14 amino acids. In germline, CDR1 is SEHNR, CDR2 FQNEAQ (reference sequence). The germline V and J ends were trimmed by 5 bases and 2 bases, with 12 bases remaining between them. For the CDR3, the DNA is TGTGCCAGCAGCGGCAGGGCTGAAAACACTGAAGCTTTCTTT. This codes for CASSGRAENTEAFF.

The rearrangement uses TRBV29-1 and TRBJ1-2, with TRBD1 identical over 7 bases. The CDR3 contains 15 residues. V dropped 4 bases and J dropped 2; count of bases not matched to a gene: 10. From germline, CDR1 is SQVTM and CDR2 ANQGSEA. This CDR3 is CSVGRAGTANYGYTF. The CDR3 nucleotides are TGCAGCGTTGGAAGGGCCGGGACAGCCAACTATGGCTACACCTTC.

This clone was observed a few times. This rearrangement joins TRBV30 to TRBJ1-5; 7 bases are shared with TRBD1. Germline trimming cut 1 base from V and 7 bases from J; bases unmatched to any gene: 4. This CDR3 has 13 residues. Germline CDR1 and CDR2: GTSNPN and SVGIG (reference sequence). The CDR3 loop is CAWSGQGAQPQHF. CDR3 sequence (DNA): TGTGCCTGGAGTGGACAGGGAGCCCAGCCCCAGCATTTT. Drawing the rest from reference TRBV30 and TRBJ1-5, the complete variable domain is SQTIHQWPATLVQPVGSPLSLECTVEGTSNPNLYWYRQAAGRGLQLLFYSVGIGQISSEVPQNLSASRPQDRQFILSSKKLLLSDSGFYLCAWSGQGAQPQHFGDGTRLSIL.

This clone was seen more than once but under ten times. The gene calls are TRBV27 and TRBJ2-3, with 14 bases identical to TRBD2. CDR1 MNHEY and CDR2 SMNVEV come from the germline V gene (reference sequence). Germline trimming cut 5 bases from V and 0 bases from J; bases unmatched to any gene: 7. The CDR3 totals 18 residues. The CDR3: CASSPGTSGSSSTDTQYF. Written as DNA, the CDR3 is TGTGCCAGCAGTCCCGGGACTAGCGGGAGCTCTAGCACAGATACGCAGTATTTT.